The 21 T cell receptor beta chains presented below share a single source sample, sequenced in a study of cytomegalovirus exposure and HLA in healthy donors. TCRdb's table, derived via immunoSEQ multiplex PCR, lists solely in-frame clones and lacks some. The table shows about 73,000 clones, with 85% to 90% occurring only once. The sample was PBMCs. These receptors were taken from a young woman in good health and CMV-seropositive.

The chain is built from TRBV6-1 and TRBJ1-5; no definite D call. The germline V gene has CDR1 MNHNS and CDR2 SASEGT. The V end lost 3 bases, the J end lost 10 bases, and 28 bases lay between the germline ends. This CDR3 is 18 amino acids long. The CDR3: CASSEGRGILDRPLPQHF. The CDR3 coding sequence is TGTGCCAGCAGTGAGGGTCGAGGGATCTTGGACCGGCCGTTACCCCAGCATTTT.

V gene TRBV30 combines with J gene TRBJ1-2, with TRBD1 matching over 8 bases. Germline V lookup: CDR1 GTSNPN, CDR2 SVGIG (reference sequence). The V and J ends lost 2 bases and 8 bases, in that order; junction bases with no gene match: 7. This CDR3 spans 13 amino acids. Here the CDR3 DNA reads TGTGCCTGGAGTAGCACAGGGGGTCAGGGCTACACCTTC. Its protein product is CAWSSTGGQGYTF.

The gene calls are TRBV19 and TRBJ2-3; no reliable D call. The germline CDR1 and CDR2 sequences are LNHDA and SQIVND (reference sequence). The CDR3 runs to 11 residues. The V end lost 5 bases, the J end lost 4 bases, and 4 bases lay between the germline ends. CDR3 bases: TGTGCCAGTAGTTTCTCAGATACGCAGTATTTT. This encodes CASSFSDTQYF.

This clone was seen a single time. This chain links TRBV29-1 with TRBJ2-3, with 14 bases matching TRBD2. Germline V gene sequence: CDR1 SQVTM, CDR2 ANQGSEA. This CDR3 spans 15 amino acids. V dropped 6 bases and J dropped 10; count of bases not matched to a gene: 12. DNA for the CDR3: TGCAGCGTGGGGGACCGGGGACTAGCGGGAGACCCGCAGTATTTT. Amino acid sequence: CSVGDRGLAGDPQYF.

This sequence joins TRBV30 and TRBJ1-1; the D gene is possibly TRBD1 (5 bases). Germline CDR1 and CDR2: GTSNPN and SVGIG (reference sequence). CDR3 length: 16 residues. Trimming removed 3 bases at V and 4 bases at J, with 21 bases between. CDR3 sequence: CAWSPWGRGRGTEAFF. The CDR3 DNA reads TGTGCCTGGAGCCCCTGGGGGAGAGGGAGGGGCACTGAAGCTTTCTTT.

In DNA form, the CDR3 reads TGTGCCAGCAGCGGGGATGGGCTAGCGGGTTCCTACGAGCAGTACTTC. It codes for CASSGDGLAGSYEQYF. The J gene is TRBJ2-7, the V gene TRBV9, with 8 nucleotides matching TRBD2. Germline V gene data show CDR1 as SGDLS and CDR2 as YYNGEE. This CDR3 spans 16 amino acids. Unmatched junction bases numbered 9, after V lost 3 bases and J lost 1 base.

The chain uses TRBV28 and TRBJ1-5; unclear D gene. Per germline, CDR1 MDHEN and CDR2 SYDVKM. Deletions cut 8 bases from V and 0 bases from J, with 8 bases between. This CDR3 has 13 residues. CDR3: CASRVVSNQPQHF. The CDR3 DNA is TGTGCCAGCCGGGTAGTTAGCAATCAGCCCCAGCATTTT.

The chain joins TRBV7-9 to TRBJ2-5; 9 nucleotides match TRBD2. Germline lookup yields CDR1 SEHNR and CDR2 FQNEAQ (reference sequence). J gave up 3 bases and V 5 bases, and 7 bases lay outside the gene matches. The CDR3 has 15 residues. CDR3 in DNA: TGTGCCAGCAGCCTACTTAGCGGGGGCGAAGAGACCCAGTACTTC. This encodes CASSLLSGGEETQYF.

The rearrangement joins TRBV4-1 to TRBJ1-1; weak D call: TRBD1 (5 bases). CDR1 is MGHRA, CDR2 YSYEKL, per germline. The V end was cut by 4 bases, the J end by 0 bases, with 12 bases between. The CDR3 has 15 residues. CDR3 in DNA: TGCGCCAGCAGCCCTGGGGGAGGAATGAACACTGAAGCTTTCTTT. Amino acids: CASSPGGGMNTEAFF.

V gene TRBV28 combines with J gene TRBJ2-1; weak D call: TRBD2 (5 bases). Deletions cut 6 bases from V and 8 bases from J, with 17 bases between. Germline values: CDR1 MDHEN, CDR2 SYDVKM. The CDR3 is 14 residues long. CDR3 sequence reads: CASRESGRGYEQFF. The CDR3 DNA follows: TGTGCCAGCAGGGAGAGCGGTAGAGGGTATGAGCAGTTCTTC.

This chain joins TRBV6-1 and TRBJ2-1; perhaps TRBD2 as D (6 bases). This CDR3 spans 15 amino acids. V lost 4 bases, J lost 6 bases, and 16 bases lay in between. Germline lookup yields CDR1 MNHNS and CDR2 SASEGT. The CDR3 sequence: CASSVGGSGSNEQFF. DNA for the CDR3: TGTGCCAGCAGTGTCGGAGGGAGTGGTTCCAATGAGCAGTTCTTC.

The chain couples TRBV6-1 to TRBJ2-7; D unresolved. The CDR3 extends over 12 amino acids. Trimming took off 5 bases at V and 2 bases at J, with 7 bases between the two ends. CDR1 is MNHNS and CDR2 is SASEGT in the germline V gene. In DNA form, the CDR3 reads TGTGCCAGCAGTTCGACACCCTACGAGCAGTACTTC. This sequence encodes CASSSTPYEQYF.

J is TRBJ1-6 and V is TRBV5-4, with 9 bases fitting TRBD1. The CDR3 consists of 15 residues. V dropped 3 bases and J dropped 8; count of bases not matched to a gene: 6. Germline CDR1 reads SGHNT; CDR2 reads YYREEE (reference sequence). In nucleotides, the CDR3 is TGTGCCAGCAGCTCCCGGGACAGGGAGTATTCACCCCTCCACTTT. Protein product: CASSSRDREYSPLHF.

The CDR3 is CASSQFLAGGETGELFF. The CDR3 nucleotides are TGTGCCAGCAGCCAATTCCTAGCGGGAGGGGAGACCGGGGAGCTGTTTTTT. The V call is TRBV7-8, the J call TRBJ2-2; 12 positions match TRBD2. This CDR3 has 17 residues. Germline loops: CDR1 SGHVS, CDR2 FQNEAQ. J was trimmed by 5 bases and V by 5 bases; bases with no gene match: 9.

The chain joins TRBV7-9 to TRBJ2-5; D remains ambiguous. The CDR3 spans 13 residues. The germline gives CDR1 SEHNR, CDR2 FQNEAQ (reference sequence). Trimming shortened V by 4 bases and J by 5 bases, and 11 bases separated the two germline ends. CDR3 sequence reads: CASSSNWRETQYF. The CDR3 region has the DNA TGTGCCAGCAGCTCTAACTGGCGGGAGACCCAGTACTTC.

The chain is built from TRBV4-1 and TRBJ1-4; D unclear. With 4 bases removed from V and 8 bases from J, the gap between germline ends came to 17 bases. The germline V gene has CDR1 MGHRA and CDR2 YSYEKL. The CDR3 consists of 15 residues. In DNA, the CDR3 is TGCGCCAGCAGCCCCCTACCGACAAACGGAGAAAAACTGTTTTTT. Translation: CASSPLPTNGEKLFF.

The V call is TRBV18, the J call TRBJ1-3, with no clear D. This CDR3 comprises 12 residues. CDR1 and CDR2 from the germline V gene are KGHSH and LQKENI. V was pared by 6 bases and J by 2 bases, with 5 bases between. CDR3 sequence reads: CASSTAGNTIYF. CDR3 coding DNA: TGTGCCAGCTCCACGGCTGGAAACACCATATATTTT.

The chain combines TRBV11-2 with TRBJ2-5; D gene ambiguous. The germline CDR1 and CDR2 sequences are SGHAT and FQNNGV. The CDR3 loop spans 14 amino acids. With 2 bases removed from V and 7 bases from J, the gap between germline ends came to 14 bases. The CDR3 bases are TGTGCCAGCAGCTTAAGATCTGGAGTGGCGACCCAGTACTTC. It is translated as CASSLRSGVATQYF.

The chain carries TRBV7-8 and TRBJ2-5; D is possibly TRBD2 (5 bases). Germline lookup yields CDR1 SGHVS and CDR2 FQNEAQ. The CDR3 has 13 amino acids. Trimming took 2 bases from V and 5 from J, leaving 9 bases between them. CDR3 coding DNA: TGTGCCAGCAGCTTACCGGGCGGGGAGACCCAGTACTTC. This gives the protein CASSLPGGETQYF. Full variable domain (rest looked up from reference TRBV7-8 and TRBJ2-5): GAGVSQSPRYKVAKRGQDVALRCDPISGHVSLFWYQQALGQGPEFLTYFQNEAQLDKSGLPSDRFFAERPEGSVSTLKIQRTQQEDSAVYLCASSLPGGETQYFGPGTRLLVL.

V gene TRBV6-5 combines with J gene TRBJ1-2, with D possibly being TRBD1 (6 bases). The CDR3 is 15 residues long. The germline V gene encodes CDR1 MNHEY and CDR2 SVGAGI. The V gene lost 0 bases and the J gene lost 4 bases, with 12 bases spanning the gap. The CDR3 bases are TGTGCCAGCAGTTACTCTCACGGGGGGCTCTATGGCTACACCTTC. Amino acids: CASSYSHGGLYGYTF.

The gene calls are TRBV30 and TRBJ2-3, with a weak D call TRBD2 (5 bases). The CDR3 consists of 13 residues. Germline CDR1 is GTSNPN and CDR2 is SVGIG (reference sequence). Trimming removed 4 bases from V and 1 base from J, with 9 bases in between. The CDR3 loop reads CAWTGKGTDTQYF. The CDR3 region has the DNA TGTGCCTGGACGGGAAAGGGCACAGATACGCAGTATTTT.